This T cell receptor beta chain was profiled in a study of blood T cells in healthy people across ages. About the research overall: About one barcoded beta molecule per two T cells came from capture by template switching.

This clonotype has just a few counts. Its antigen is not identified. A second PCR of about 7 to 12 cycles used a sample-barcoded 5' primer and a J-beta primer mix. TCRdb processed the 5' RACE reads anew with MiXCR; each CDR3 protein has one entry. This table holds 1.2 million to 1.5 million distinct CDR3 sequences, around 39% found once. Every donor contributed 7.5 to 10 milliliters of peripheral blood by blood draw. Each sample gave at least 6.5 million isolated PBMCs. The study, taken as a whole, reports: It was found that TCR beta diversity correlated strongly with the percentage of naive T cells.

Sequencing used blood. This sequence was found in a woman aged 18 to 35 in good health.

CDR3 nucleotide sequence: TGTGCCATCAGTGAGGAATTAACAGAGGGAGCCAACATTCAGTACTTC. Its translation: CAISEELTEGANIQYF. The J gene is TRBJ2-4, the V gene TRBV10-3, with a tentative D call TRBD2 (5 bases). Germline V gene lookup returns CDR1 ENHRY and CDR2 SYGVKD. Trimming removed 2 bases at V and 7 bases at J, with 18 bases between. This CDR3 region has 16 residues.